This TCR beta chain was documented in a study of beta chain features in type 1 diabetes. Study-level results: Type 1 diabetes patients showed a moderate but significant shortening of TCRB CDR3s in all four CD4+ subsets. Whether TCRB rearrangement is influenced by HLA type went unresolved here. Insertions were fewer and deletions more numerous at VDJ junctions in type 1 diabetes patients.

In all sorted populations, purity surpassed 95%. Reverse transcribing all isolated RNA meant expressed TCRB transcripts were sequenced. Naive, central memory and regulatory T cell samples yielded around 3.9 million reads on average. The protocol was immunoSEQ multiplex PCR, while the TCRdb copy is restricted to in-frame clones and leaves out a portion. Among more than 250,000 clones listed, approximately 24% were seen once. As for this clone: No antigen is known for it.

This CDR3 is 15 amino acids long. Germline loops: CDR1 MNHEY, CDR2 SMNVEV (reference sequence). Trimming took 5 bases from V and 3 from J, leaving 17 bases between them. The origin of this receptor is a young woman with type 1 diabetes. The sequenced sample was naive CD4+ T cells from blood. The rearrangement uses TRBV27 and TRBJ2-7; D is perhaps TRBD2 (6 bases). The CDR3 bases are TGTGCCAGCAGTCCCCTAAGGGGAGGATTCTACGAGCAGTACTTC. Residues: CASSPLRGGFYEQYF.